This T cell receptor beta chain was documented in a study of molecular identifiers for immune sequencing clone quantification. Trimming at V came to 7 bases and at J to 2 bases, leaving 7 bases not matched to a gene. CDR3 length: 15 residues. This clonotype has ten or more counts. Its antigen is not known. Broader study findings: A single cell's spiked Jurkat TCR RNA was reportedly detectable among roughly 1 million naive cells. Highly expanded clones may be undercounted when identical TCR molecules share barcodes.

A single record per CDR3 protein comes from TCRdb applying MiXCR to the PCR reads. The sample gives a few hundred thousand distinct CDR3 sequences, roughly a quarter of which show up once; about 0.74% is in the top ten. V gene TRBV12-3 or TRBV12-4 combines with J gene TRBJ2-3, with 9 bases that match TRBD1. This receptor was identified in a human donor in good health. Some libraries in this study had Jurkat cell RNA spiked in. Sequencing used naive CD8+ T cells from blood, with Jurkat cell RNA spiked in. Specified subset: FACS-sorted CD8+CD4-CCR7+CD45RA+ naive T cells. CDR3 sequence (DNA): TGTGCCAGCACCTCCGGGACAGGGCTCACAGATACGCAGTATTTT. Residues: CASTSGTGLTDTQYF.